This TCR beta chain was sequenced in a study of T-cell reconstitution after alpha-beta-depleted transplantation in children. There are many counts of this clonotype. Molecular barcoding with unique molecular identifiers was used for the TCRbeta library. Each CDR3 protein is one row after TCRdb ran MiXCR on the PCR reads. The sample consists of about 610,000 distinct CDR3 sequences, over 9.5% of them appearing once. The CDR3 is 17 amino acids. Trimming cost V 0 bases and J 9 bases; bases outside gene matches: 7. Germline lookup yields CDR1 SEHNR and CDR2 FQNEAQ (reference sequence). This clonotype was obtained from a human donor who donated a stem cell graft to a child with acute myeloid leukemia. The sample in question was PBMCs from the stem cell graft donor, obtained from the stem cell graft. The chain joins TRBV7-9 to TRBJ2-4, with 14 bases lining up with TRBD2. CDR3 sequence (DNA): TGTGCCAGCAGCTTAGCCCGACTAGCGGGAGGGCCCAGCATTCAGTACTTC. Its translation: CASSLARLAGGPSIQYF.